This TCR beta chain is drawn from a study of metastatic and nonmetastatic thyroid tumors. Study background: Repertoire comparison spanned blood and tumor or nodule tissue of malignant and benign thyroid patients.

Overall study results and limits: Malignant thyroid tumors reportedly exceeded benign nodules significantly in TCR beta diversity, with the difference appearing in blood and tumor.

This clone was observed many times. The antigen is undetermined. Every patient underwent thyroid surgery untreated. V was pared by 3 bases and J by 5 bases, with 2 bases of the junction left unmatched. The CDR3 runs to 14 residues. In the original analysis: Using the CDR3 differences seen across clinicopathological groups, the authors built a distant-metastasis classifier for papillary thyroid cancer, which was meant to discriminate distant-metastatic patients. TCRdb reprocessed the PCR reads using MiXCR. The V and J calls, along with clone size, are taken from TCRdb and not from the paper's own processing. The sample lists some 26,000 clones; 20% to 25% were seen once.

Specimen: adjacent normal tissue. The chain couples TRBV12-3 or TRBV12-4 to TRBJ1-4, with TRBD1 matching 8 bases. The TCR was taken from a female donor with papillary thyroid cancer or a benign thyroid nodule (not recorded which). Some clones in this sample may be carry-over from other donors' samples. The CDR3 loop is CASSFGTGNEKLFF. CDR3 nucleotide sequence: TGTGCCAGCAGTTTTGGGACAGGCAATGAAAAACTGTTTTTT.